The 27 T cell receptor beta chains given below trace back to one sample, sequenced in a study of T cells after posttransplantation cyclophosphamide. The naive gate required viable CD3+CD4+ or CD3+CD8+ cells with CCR7+CD45RA+CD45RO-CD95-CD27+CD28+ phenotype. Generated by immunoSEQ multiplex PCR, the TCRdb table keeps only in-frame clones and is missing some. The sample holds about 32,000 clones, roughly 91% seen once. Sequences were obtained from naive CD4+ T cells sorted from blood. These receptors all come from a man aged 30-40 years in good health and a related stem cell transplant donor.

This chain uses TRBV27 with TRBJ2-7; a possible D gene is TRBD2 (7 bases). CDR3 length: 15 residues. Looked up from germline, CDR1 is MNHEY and CDR2 is SMNVEV (reference sequence). Trimming took off 2 bases at V and 1 base at J, with 12 bases between the two ends. CDR3 region: CASSLKRGASYEQYF. The CDR3 bases are TGTGCCAGCAGTTTAAAACGGGGGGCTTCCTACGAGCAGTACTTC.

This chain connects TRBV4-3 to TRBJ2-1, with D unresolved. This CDR3 has 13 amino acids. The V end lost 5 bases, the J end lost 7 bases, and 12 bases lay between the germline ends. From germline, CDR1 is LGHNA and CDR2 YSLEER. The CDR3 sequence: CASSSPVGNEQFF. The CDR3 coding sequence is TGCGCCAGCAGCTCCCCTGTCGGGAATGAGCAGTTCTTC.

This chain connects TRBV5-6 to TRBJ2-3; TRBD1 aligns across 12 bases. V gave up 4 bases and J gave up 6 bases; unmatched junction bases: 6. This CDR3 spans 15 amino acids. Per the germline V gene, CDR1 is SGHDT and CDR2 is YYEEEE. The CDR3 nucleotides are TGTGCCAGCAGCCAGGGACAGGGGGCAAGCGATACGCAGTATTTT. Translated, it gives CASSQGQGASDTQYF.

The V call is TRBV19, the J call TRBJ1-5; no reliable D call. Germline V gene lookup returns CDR1 LNHDA and CDR2 SQIVND (reference sequence). There are 18 residues in the CDR3. V dropped 5 bases and J dropped 0 bases, with 20 bases sitting between them. The CDR3 spells CASSLVRMDLASNQPQHF. CDR3 DNA: TGTGCCAGTAGTCTCGTAAGAATGGACCTAGCTAGCAATCAGCCCCAGCATTTT. Together with reference TRBV19 and TRBJ1-5, the CDR3 gives the full variable domain: DGGITQSPKYLFRKEGQNVTLSCEQNLNHDAMYWYRQDPGQGLRLIYYSQIVNDFQKGDIAEGYSVSREKKESFPLTVTSAQKNPTAFYLCASSLVRMDLASNQPQHFGDGTRLSIL.

V usage is TRBV9 and J usage is TRBJ2-1; TRBD2 might be the D (6 bases). This CDR3 has 11 residues. Germline V gene lookup returns CDR1 SGDLS and CDR2 YYNGEE. The CDR3 DNA is TGTTCGGGGGAGTCCTACAATGAGCAGTTCTTC. Residues: CSGESYNEQFF.

The J gene is TRBJ2-3, the V gene TRBV7-2; 8 nucleotides line up with TRBD1. The germline gives CDR1 SGHTA, CDR2 FQGNSA. V lost 10 bases to trimming and J lost 4 bases; unmatched junction nucleotides: 13. There are 15 residues in the CDR3. The CDR3, as DNA: TGTGCCATGAGCGAGGGCAGGGGGCGCGCAGATACGCAGTATTTT. Amino acid sequence: CAMSEGRGRADTQYF.

The sample holds a few counts of this clone. The CDR3 protein is CASSEGARGSNQPQHF. For the CDR3, the DNA is TGTGCCAGCAGTGAAGGAGCCAGGGGGAGCAATCAGCCCCAGCATTTT. This chain connects TRBV2 to TRBJ1-5; 7 bases align to TRBD1. The CDR3 extends over 16 amino acids. With V trimmed by 1 base and J by 1 base, 4 bases remained unmatched. Germline CDR1 and CDR2: SNHLY and FYNNEI.

V usage is TRBV5-1 and J usage is TRBJ2-7; 8 positions agree with TRBD1. This CDR3 has 15 residues. The germline gives CDR1 SGHRS, CDR2 YFSETQ. The V gene end was trimmed by 1 base and the J gene end by 6 bases; junction bases not matched to a gene: 9. CDR3 DNA sequence: TGCGCCAGCAGCTTGATTTCGGACAGGGATAGCGAGCAGTACTTC. It encodes CASSLISDRDSEQYF.

The chain couples TRBV5-1 to TRBJ2-3, with TRBD2 matching over 8 bases. There are 16 residues in the CDR3. V shed 4 bases, J shed 0 bases, and the junction held 7 bases outside the gene matches. The germline V gene has CDR1 SGHRS and CDR2 YFSETQ. The CDR3 DNA reads as TGCGCCAGCAGCAGTATAACTAGCGGAAGCACAGATACGCAGTATTTT. This codes for CASSSITSGSTDTQYF.

The chain has TRBV19 and TRBJ1-4, with D perhaps TRBD1 (5 bases). The V end was cut by 5 bases, the J end by 4 bases, with 8 bases between. Per the germline V gene, CDR1 is LNHDA and CDR2 is SQIVND (reference sequence). This CDR3 contains 13 residues. The CDR3 sequence is CASSFQGNEKLFF. The CDR3 DNA is TGTGCCAGTAGTTTTCAGGGTAATGAAAAACTGTTTTTT.

The chain recombines TRBV19 with TRBJ1-1, with D unresolved. Germline CDR1 reads LNHDA; CDR2 reads SQIVND (reference sequence). V was pared by 0 bases and J by 4 bases, with 6 bases between. The CDR3 has 13 amino acids. CDR3 residues: CASSIDAVTEAFF. CDR3 DNA: TGTGCCAGTAGTATAGATGCGGTCACTGAAGCTTTCTTT. The entire variable domain, with the rest obtained from reference TRBV19 and TRBJ1-1, is as follows: DGGITQSPKYLFRKEGQNVTLSCEQNLNHDAMYWYRQDPGQGLRLIYYSQIVNDFQKGDIAEGYSVSREKKESFPLTVTSAQKNPTAFYLCASSIDAVTEAFFGQGTRLTVV.

V and J are TRBV28 and TRBJ2-3; the D gene is possibly TRBD2 (5 bases). CDR1 is MDHEN and CDR2 is SYDVKM in the germline V gene. The CDR3 consists of 14 residues. V lost 3 bases, J lost 9 bases, and 16 bases lay in between. As DNA, the CDR3 is TGTGCCAGCAGTTTGGGCTCGCCCGCGGGCACGCAGTATTTT. Protein: CASSLGSPAGTQYF.

The chain joins TRBV11-3 to TRBJ2-7; D is possibly TRBD1 (7 bases). The CDR3 has 14 residues. The V and J ends lost 3 bases and 3 bases respectively, with 12 bases between them. Germline values: CDR1 SGHNT, CDR2 YENEEA. In nucleotides, the CDR3 is TGTGCCAGCAGCTTGGAGGGACAGAGCTACGAGCAGTACTTC. Its translation: CASSLEGQSYEQYF.

V and J are TRBV5-1 and TRBJ2-5; D might be TRBD2 (5 bases). The DNA end is a closer match to TRBJ2-7, so the J assignment may be wrong. CDR1 and CDR2 (germline): SGHRS, YFSETQ. The CDR3 has 13 residues. The CDR3, as DNA: TGCGCCAGCAGCTTCCGGATAGGGAGCGAGCAGTACTTC. Protein sequence: CASSFRIGSEQYF.

The V call is TRBV7-3, the J call TRBJ2-5; D possibly corresponds to TRBD1 (5 bases). The V end lost 5 bases, the J end lost 5 bases, and 12 bases lay between the germline ends. The germline V gene encodes CDR1 SGHTA and CDR2 FQGTGA. The CDR3 has 13 amino acids. The DNA for the CDR3 is TGTGCCAGCAGCACCAGGGTAGGGGAGACCCAGTACTTC. Protein sequence: CASSTRVGETQYF.

The chain has TRBV19 and TRBJ2-1; 9 bases agree with TRBD1. The CDR3 has 14 residues. The ends lost 8 bases at V and 3 bases at J; junction bases unmatched: 5. The germline gives CDR1 LNHDA, CDR2 SQIVND (reference sequence). CDR3 nucleotides: TGTGCCAGTGTCCAGACAGGGGGCTACAATGAGCAGTTCTTC. Translated, it gives CASVQTGGYNEQFF.

The chain recombines TRBV20-1 with TRBJ2-7; D might be TRBD1 (5 bases). V lost 3 bases and J lost 5, with 8 bases in between. The CDR3 covers 11 residues. Germline CDR1 is DFQATT and CDR2 is SNEGSKA (reference sequence). The CDR3 spells CSASAGNEQYF. DNA of the CDR3: TGCAGTGCTAGTGCAGGGAACGAGCAGTACTTC.

The rearrangement joins TRBV9 to TRBJ2-7; 8 bases are shared with TRBD1. V lost 0 bases to trimming and J lost 2 bases; unmatched junction nucleotides: 4. This CDR3 is built from 15 residues. In germline, CDR1 is SGDLS, CDR2 YYNGEE. The CDR3, as DNA: TGTGCCAGCAGCGTAGGCCAGGGGGCCGCCTACGAGCAGTACTTC. This gives the protein CASSVGQGAAYEQYF.

J is TRBJ2-3 and V is TRBV11-2; D may be TRBD2 (5 bases). This CDR3 has 15 amino acids. CDR1 and CDR2 from the germline V gene are SGHAT and FQNNGV. V was pared by 2 bases and J by 0 bases, with 9 bases between. As DNA, the CDR3 is TGTGCCAGCAGCTTAAGCCGGGGTAGCACAGATACGCAGTATTTT. It encodes CASSLSRGSTDTQYF.

V is TRBV28 and J is TRBJ2-7, with D possibly TRBD2 on 6 matching bases. CDR1 MDHEN and CDR2 SYDVKM come from the germline V gene. The CDR3 is made up of 16 amino acids. V gave up 5 bases and J gave up 2 bases, with 19 bases separating them. CDR3 bases: TGTGCCAGCAGTCCCAGCGGGCAGGTCTCCCCCTACGAGCAGTACTTC. Encoded protein: CASSPSGQVSPYEQYF. Full variable domain (missing parts from reference TRBV28 and TRBJ2-7): DVKVTQSSRYLVKRTGEKVFLECVQDMDHENMFWYRQDPGLGLRLIYFSYDVKMKEKGDIPEGYSVSREKKERFSLILESASTNQTSMYLCASSPSGQVSPYEQYFGPGTRLTVT.

The chain links TRBV10-2 to TRBJ2-7; TRBD1 is a possible D gene (6 bases). In germline, CDR1 is WSHSY, CDR2 SAAADI. The V and J ends lost 4 bases and 4 bases respectively, with 8 bases between them. The CDR3 covers 12 residues. The CDR3 region has the DNA TGCGCCAGCAGTGGACAGGCTTACGAGCAGTACTTC. It codes for CASSGQAYEQYF.

This chain joins TRBV28 and TRBJ1-6; D call uncertain. Germline CDR1 reads MDHEN; CDR2 reads SYDVKM. Between the trimmed V and J ends, which lost 5 bases and 10 bases, there was a span of 18 bases. The CDR3 sequence is 15 residues long. CDR3 loop: CASSQPRPRGSPLHF. The CDR3 DNA is TGTGCCAGCAGTCAACCCCGGCCGAGAGGATCACCCCTCCACTTT.

This sequence joins TRBV4-3 and TRBJ1-2, with TRBD1 matching 7 bases. CDR1 is LGHNA and CDR2 is YSLEER in the germline V gene. The CDR3 loop spans 13 amino acids. The V gene end was trimmed by 3 bases and the J gene end by 10 bases; junction bases not matched to a gene: 8. CDR3 nucleotide sequence: TGCGCCAGCAGCCACGATCCCGACAGGGCCTACACCTTC. It yields the protein CASSHDPDRAYTF.

The chain uses TRBV11-2 and TRBJ1-5; unclear D gene. V shed 1 base and J shed 0 bases, with 10 bases lying between them. The V gene's germline CDR1 is SGHAT and CDR2 FQNNGV. This CDR3 is 16 amino acids long. The DNA of the CDR3 is TGTGCCAGCAGCTTAGTGGCAGACTTTAGCAATCAGCCCCAGCATTTT. Its translation: CASSLVADFSNQPQHF.

The rearrangement uses TRBV7-2 and TRBJ1-6; 9 nucleotides agree with TRBD1. J lost 7 bases, V lost 4 bases, and 5 bases had no gene match. Germline-derived CDR1 and CDR2 are SGHTA and FQGNSA. The CDR3 consists of 15 residues. The CDR3, as DNA: TGTGCCAGCAGCTCAGGTGGACAGGGGAATTCACCCCTCCACTTT. Translated: CASSSGGQGNSPLHF.

The chain recombines TRBV27 with TRBJ1-1, with D tentatively TRBD1 (6 bases). V was shortened by 8 bases and J by 0 bases, with 13 bases between the two germline ends. The CDR3 sequence is 14 residues long. Germline CDR1 reads MNHEY; CDR2 reads SMNVEV (reference sequence). The CDR3 DNA reads as TGTGCCAGCCGACGACAGGCGTTGAACACTGAAGCTTTCTTT. Protein: CASRRQALNTEAFF.

This clone was detected only a few times. J is TRBJ1-1 and V is TRBV4-3, with 9 nucleotides matching TRBD1. From germline, CDR1 is LGHNA and CDR2 YSLEER. This CDR3 has 16 residues. J lost 0 bases, V lost 3 bases, and 5 bases had no gene match. This CDR3 is CASSQDRGRMNTEAFF. The CDR3 DNA reads as TGCGCCAGCAGCCAGGACAGGGGAAGGATGAACACTGAAGCTTTCTTT.